What follows are 20 T cell receptor beta chains derived from one specimen sequenced in a study of blood T cell repertoires in COVID-19. Here immunoSEQ multiplex PCR was the method, and the copy in TCRdb shows in-frame clones only, minus some. The data show 60,000 to 75,000 clones, around 87% seen once. Sequencing input: peripheral blood. The receptors shown here come from a man in his fifties or sixties with active COVID-19.

This chain connects TRBV6-2 or TRBV6-3 to TRBJ1-2; 8 bases agree with TRBD1. Germline V gives CDR1 MNHEY, CDR2 SVGEGT. The CDR3 runs 13 residues. Trimming cost V 0 bases and J 12 bases; bases outside gene matches: 6. The CDR3 region has the DNA TGTGCCAGCAGTTACTCGACAGGGGCCCGAGACACCTTC. Amino acid sequence: CASSYSTGARDTF.

The chain employs TRBV11-2 and TRBJ2-7, with D possibly being TRBD1 (5 bases). Looked up from germline, CDR1 is SGHAT and CDR2 is FQNNGV. V was pared by 0 bases and J by 3 bases, with 12 bases between. This CDR3 contains 15 residues. DNA of the CDR3: TGTGCCAGCAGCTTAGATCCAACAGGCGACTACGAGCAGTACTTC. The encoded protein is CASSLDPTGDYEQYF. Together with reference TRBV11-2 and TRBJ2-7, the CDR3 gives the full variable domain: EAGVAQSPRYKIIEKRQSVAFWCNPISGHATLYWYQQILGQGPKLLIQFQNNGVVDDSQLPKDRFSAERLKGVDSTLKIQPAKLEDSAVYLCASSLDPTGDYEQYFGPGTRLTVT.

This rearrangement joins TRBV4-1 to TRBJ1-2, with D perhaps TRBD1 (5 bases). Germline CDR1 MGHRA, CDR2 YSYEKL. V shed 0 bases and J shed 4 bases, with 12 bases lying between them. This CDR3 has 15 amino acids. CDR3: CASSQDRQSTYGYTF. CDR3 coding DNA: TGCGCCAGCAGCCAAGATAGACAGTCTACCTATGGCTACACCTTC.

The V and J genes are TRBV7-9 and TRBJ2-7; unclear D gene. CDR1 and CDR2 (germline): SEHNR, FQNEAQ (reference sequence). This CDR3 comprises 13 residues. Trimming stripped 5 bases from V and 5 bases from J, with 13 bases between. The CDR3 coding sequence is TGTGCCAGCAGCCCCCCACTCCCCCACGAGCAGTACTTC. It codes for CASSPPLPHEQYF.

This clone was found a few times. This sequence joins TRBV28 and TRBJ1-5; D gene unclear. The germline V gene encodes CDR1 MDHEN and CDR2 SYDVKM. The CDR3 spans 14 residues. V lost 6 bases, J lost 0 bases, and 9 bases lay in between. The CDR3 nucleotides are TGTGCCAGCAGACCGGTTGATAGCAATCAGCCCCAGCATTTT. It yields the protein CASRPVDSNQPQHF. The full variable domain, with the rest looked up from reference TRBV28 and TRBJ1-5, is DVKVTQSSRYLVKRTGEKVFLECVQDMDHENMFWYRQDPGLGLRLIYFSYDVKMKEKGDIPEGYSVSREKKERFSLILESASTNQTSMYLCASRPVDSNQPQHFGDGTRLSIL.

This clone was detected only a few times. This chain links TRBV19 with TRBJ2-1; TRBD1 matches at 7 bases. CDR3 size: 15 residues. Germline V lookup: CDR1 LNHDA, CDR2 SQIVND (reference sequence). Trimming at V came to 5 bases and at J to 8 bases, leaving 12 bases not matched to a gene. For the CDR3, the DNA is TGTGCCAGTAGTTCTCCGGGACAGCGGCGGGATGAGCAGTTCTTC. It translates to CASSSPGQRRDEQFF.

The chain joins TRBV18 to TRBJ2-1; 10 bases are a match to TRBD1. The CDR3 totals 16 residues. V dropped 3 bases and J dropped 7; count of bases not matched to a gene: 9. Germline assignment: CDR1 KGHSH and CDR2 LQKENI. This CDR3 reads CASSPVDRGRGNEQFF. As DNA, the CDR3 is TGTGCCAGCTCACCCGTAGACAGGGGGCGAGGGAATGAGCAGTTCTTC.

V is TRBV5-4 and J is TRBJ2-1; 10 nucleotides match TRBD2. CDR1 is SGHNT, CDR2 YYREEE, per germline (reference sequence). V shed 4 bases, J shed 3 bases, and the junction held 4 bases outside the gene matches. The CDR3 is 15 amino acids. For the CDR3, the DNA is TGTGCCAGCAGCCCACCTAGCGGGAGCTACAATGAGCAGTTCTTC. This translates into CASSPPSGSYNEQFF.

The V call is TRBV12-3 or TRBV12-4, the J call TRBJ1-5, with D uncertain. Trimming removed 10 bases from V and 4 bases from J, with 11 bases in between. The CDR3 consists of 12 residues. The CDR3 loop is CAIRLGNQPQHF. The CDR3, as DNA: TGTGCCATCAGACTAGGGAATCAGCCCCAGCATTTT.

The chain has TRBV7-6 and TRBJ2-5; D perhaps matches TRBD1 (5 bases). Trimming removed 5 bases from V and 0 bases from J, with 16 bases in between. CDR1 is SGHVS, CDR2 FNYEAQ, per germline. The CDR3 contains 16 residues. The CDR3 here is CASSPSRRQNQETQYF. The CDR3 nucleotides are TGTGCCAGCAGCCCTTCACGTCGACAGAACCAAGAGACCCAGTACTTC.

This clone occurred a few times. V and J are TRBV10-1 and TRBJ2-7; possible D gene TRBD1, 6 bases. The CDR3 runs 15 residues. The V end lost 5 bases, the J end lost 0 bases, and 14 bases lay between the germline ends. CDR1 and CDR2 (germline): WNHNN, SYGVQD (reference sequence). The CDR3 loop is CASSKQGGASYEQYF. CDR3 bases: TGCGCCAGCAGTAAACAGGGTGGTGCCTCCTACGAGCAGTACTTC.

The V and J genes are TRBV19 and TRBJ1-1; 9 nucleotides line up with TRBD1. V lost 2 bases and J lost 5; bases outside the gene matches: 3. Germline CDR1 is LNHDA and CDR2 is SQIVND (reference sequence). CDR3 length equals 14 residues. CDR3 in DNA: TGTGCCAGTAGTATAACAGGGGGCTCGACTGAAGCTTTCTTT. Its protein is CASSITGGSTEAFF.

The chain is built from TRBV15 and TRBJ1-1; D perhaps matches TRBD1 (6 bases). Germline V gives CDR1 LNHNV, CDR2 YYDKDF (reference sequence). The CDR3 is 14 residues long. V was cut by 4 bases and J by 8 bases, with 17 bases left in between. In DNA, the CDR3 is TGTGCCACCAGCACGACCCCAGGGGCTGGAGAAGCTTTCTTT. It codes for CATSTTPGAGEAFF.

This clone came up once. The chain joins TRBV27 to TRBJ1-1; D call uncertain. V shed 6 bases and J shed 4 bases, with 15 bases lying between them. CDR1 is MNHEY, CDR2 SMNVEV, per germline (reference sequence). The CDR3 has 14 amino acids. The CDR3 DNA sequence: TGTGCCAGCAGGGTGGCCGGCCGGAGCACTGAAGCTTTCTTT. Translating gives CASRVAGRSTEAFF.

The chain recombines TRBV7-8 with TRBJ2-3; 7 bases line up with TRBD2. The CDR3 has 14 amino acids. The V gene end was trimmed by 5 bases and the J gene end by 1 base; junction bases not matched to a gene: 3. Germline CDR1 is SGHVS and CDR2 is FQNEAQ. CDR3 sequence (DNA): TGTGCCAGCAGCCTCCTAGCGGGCACAGATACGCAGTATTTT. Protein sequence: CASSLLAGTDTQYF.

The chain couples TRBV2 to TRBJ1-1; TRBD1 is a possible D gene (5 bases). Deletions cut 4 bases from V and 4 bases from J, with 13 bases between. The length of the CDR3 is 14 residues. Germline lookup yields CDR1 SNHLY and CDR2 FYNNEI. CDR3 sequence: CASSGAVGGTEAFF. The CDR3 DNA reads TGTGCCAGCAGTGGGGCTGTGGGGGGCACTGAAGCTTTCTTT.

The chain has TRBV18 and TRBJ2-3, with TRBD2 matching over 11 bases. The CDR3 has 13 residues. Germline loops: CDR1 KGHSH, CDR2 LQKENI. V was pared by 2 bases and J by 8 bases, with 0 bases of the junction left unmatched. This CDR3 reads CASSPGTSGTQYF. DNA for the CDR3: TGTGCCAGCTCACCAGGGACTAGCGGTACGCAGTATTTT.

This clone was counted a few times. V and J are TRBV5-8 and TRBJ1-5; a weak D match, TRBD1 (5 bases). Germline CDR1 SGHTS, CDR2 YDEGEE. The CDR3 is 14 amino acids. Trimming left V 0 bases short and J 4 bases short, with 8 bases between. This CDR3 is CASSLGGRNQPQHF. DNA for the CDR3: TGTGCCAGCAGCTTGGGGGGGAGGAATCAGCCCCAGCATTTT.

This clone has more than one count but fewer than ten. The chain links TRBV3-1 (or the pseudogene TRBV3-2) to TRBJ2-7, with D possibly TRBD1 on 6 matching bases. V lost 3 bases, J lost 5 bases, and 14 bases lay in between. This CDR3 has 14 amino acids. The germline V gene has CDR1 LGHDT and CDR2 YNNKEL (reference sequence). CDR3 region: CASSQPTGTHEQYF. CDR3 in DNA: TGTGCCAGCAGCCAGCCTACAGGGACCCACGAGCAGTACTTC.

This clone has a single count. The chain combines TRBV19 with TRBJ2-1, with D possibly TRBD2 on 6 matching bases. This CDR3 comprises 17 residues. Trimming removed 7 bases from V and 9 bases from J, with 28 bases in between. Looked up from germline, CDR1 is LNHDA and CDR2 is SQIVND (reference sequence). In nucleotides, the CDR3 is TGTGCCAGTACCGCATGGGGTGCAGCGGGCAGTAGCAGTGAGCAGTTCTTC. Residues: CASTAWGAAGSSSEQFF.